These T cell receptor beta chains were read from a single sample in a study of vaccination effects on CD4 cells after COVID-19. These TCRs are of unknown antigen specificity. Libraries were prepared by immunoSEQ multiplex PCR; TCRdb keeps only in-frame clonotypes and omits some of them. The sample carries some 46,000 clones, 76% recorded once. Here the sequenced sample was CD4+ T cells from PBMCs cultured without peptide, taken after COVID-19 vaccination. The receptors derive from a human donor who had a prior SARS-CoV-2 infection. Both conserved end residues are part of each CDR3. D genes are given only for firm matches. A row's size may be missing; if present it is once, few, many or a size class.

NA | TRBJ1-6 | NA | TRBV6-6 | TGTGCCAGCAGTCGGACATCCGGGACATCCTATAATTCACCCCTCCACTTT | CASSRTSGTSYNSPLHF
NA | TRBJ2-1 | NA | TRBV12-5 | TGTGCTAGTGGTTTGTTTAACCGGGGTTACAATGAGCAGTTCTTC | CASGLFNRGYNEQFF
NA | TRBJ1-1 | once | TRBV18 | TGTGCCAGCTCACCACGGGTGGGTTCTCGTGAAGCTTTCTTT | CASSPRVGSREAFF
TRBD2 | TRBJ2-1 | NA | TRBV9 | TGTGCCAGCAGCGTGTTAGCGGGAGGGAGCAATGAGCAGTTCTTC | CASSVLAGGSNEQFF
TRBD1 | TRBJ2-1 | few | TRBV14 | TGTGCCAGCAGCCAATACCGGACAGGGGCGTACAATGAGCAGTTCTTC | CASSQYRTGAYNEQFF
NA | TRBJ1-5 | NA | TRBV28 | TGTGCCAGCAGTCTCGGGGCCAATAGCAATCAGCCCCAGCATTTT | CASSLGANSNQPQHF
NA | TRBJ1-3 | NA | TRBV9 | TGTGCCAGCAGTGGACAGCCGTACTCTGGAAACACCATATATTTT | CASSGQPYSGNTIYF
NA | TRBJ2-3 | NA | TRBV7-9 | TGTGCCTGTGCATGGGTGGGGGGAGATACGCAGTATTTT | CACAWVGGDTQYF
NA | TRBJ1-6 | NA | TRBV6-5 | TGTGCCACGGGGCGGGGCTCCCTTAATTCACCCCTCCACTTT | CATGRGSLNSPLHF
TRBD1 | TRBJ1-3 | once | TRBV30 | TGTGCCTGGAGTGTACAGGGGGCTGGAAACACCATATATTTT | CAWSVQGAGNTIYF
NA | TRBJ2-1 | NA | TRBV9 | TGTGCCAGCAGCTTCGGGGTGGGCCTCTACGAAAACAATGAGCAGTTCTTC | CASSFGVGLYENNEQFF
NA | TRBJ2-7 | NA | TRBV4-1 | TGCGCCAGCAGTCGAACCACAGGGGGGCAGGGGGGGGAGCAGTACTTC | CASSRTTGGQGGEQYF
NA | TRBJ2-5 | NA | TRBV18 | TGTGCCAGCTCACCACCTACCCGTTCCCAAGAGACCCAGTACTTC | CASSPPTRSQETQYF
NA | TRBJ1-2 | NA | TRBV6-5 | TGTGCCAGCAGAACAGGGAACTATGGCTACACCTTC | CASRTGNYGYTF
NA | TRBJ1-4 | few | TRBV25-1 | TGTGCCAGCAGTGACCCTGGAGGGGGAACGGAAAAACTGTTTTTT | CASSDPGGGTEKLFF
NA | TRBJ2-1 | NA | TRBV20-1 | TGCAGTGCCGTCCAGAACAATGAGCAGTTCTTC | CSAVQNNEQFF
NA | TRBJ2-3 | NA | TRBV30 | TGTGCCTGGAGTACCCCGGGAGCAGATACGCAGTATTTT | CAWSTPGADTQYF
TRBD2 | TRBJ2-7 | NA | TRBV5-6 | TGTGCCAGCAGGACTAGCGGGGCCTACGAGCAGTACTTC | CASRTSGAYEQYF
NA | TRBJ1-5 | NA | TRBV5-5 | TGTGCCAGCAGCCTTACAGGGAGGTTCAACCAGCCCCAGCATTTT | CASSLTGRFNQPQHF
TRBD1 | TRBJ1-2 | NA | TRBV18 | TGTGCCAGCTCACCTAAAGGCAGAGGACAGGGGGGAGGCTACACCTTC | CASSPKGRGQGGGYTF
TRBD2 | TRBJ2-1 | NA | TRBV4-1 | TGCGCCAGCAGCCAAGATTGGACTAGCGGGGCTATACCGAACAATGAGCAGTTCTTC | CASSQDWTSGAIPNNEQFF
NA | TRBJ2-7 | NA | TRBV7-8 | TGTGCCAGCAGCTTTTCTACCGCCCCCGAGCAGTACTTC | CASSFSTAPEQYF
TRBD2 | TRBJ2-7 | NA | TRBV28 | TGTGCCAGCAGGGGACTAGCGGGAGTCTACGAGCAGTACTTC | CASRGLAGVYEQYF